Here is one T cell receptor (beta chain) with its context. The data were obtained in a study of blood T cell repertoires in COVID-19. As for the study in general: Acute and convalescent COVID-19 specimens originated in the United States, Italy and Spain.

Clones were read by immunoSEQ multiplex PCR, and TCRdb kept only the in-frame ones, dropping some. The sample shows about 210,000 clones, around 85% of them seen only once. CDR1 is MNHNY and CDR2 is SVGAGI in the germline V gene (reference sequence). Trimming stripped 5 bases from V and 5 bases from J, with 15 bases between. The CDR3 length is 15 residues. The receptor was derived from a man aged 55 to 70 with COVID-19, enrolled during active disease. The source material was peripheral blood. The genes are TRBV6-6 and TRBJ2-2, with TRBD1 as a possible D gene (5 bases). The CDR3 DNA sequence: TGTGCCAGCAGTGACGTACGACAGCTAACCGGGGAGCTGTTTTTT. Amino acids: CASSDVRQLTGELFF.